This TCR beta chain was identified in a study of beta chain features in type 1 diabetes. In total, each donor contributed a single heparinised blood draw that averaged around 0.12 L. Each of the sorted populations had a purity greater than 98%. The isolated RNA, all of it, was reverse transcribed, so expressed TCRB transcripts were what got sequenced. Clones were sequenced by immunoSEQ multiplex PCR, and TCRdb holds only the in-frame ones, with some missing. The sample comprises approximately 150,000 clones, approximately 13% of which are singletons, and approximately 1.3% rests with the top ten. Regarding the study as a whole: Moderate but significant shortening of TCRB CDR3s was recorded in all four CD4+ subsets from Type 1 diabetes patients.

CDR1 is LNHDA and CDR2 is SQIVND in the germline V gene (reference sequence). Trimming cost V 5 bases and J 6 bases; bases outside gene matches: 9. The CDR3 consists of 15 residues. This clone has only a few counts. Antigen specificity is unknown. This TCR was recovered from a man aged 18 to 30 with type 1 diabetes. The chain joins TRBV19 to TRBJ1-5; 8 bases fit TRBD1. Sequencing was performed on central memory CD4+ T cells from blood. In DNA form, the CDR3 reads TGTGCCAGTAGTGCCGCAGGGGGCGCAGGTCAGCCCCAGCATTTT. Protein sequence: CASSAAGGAGQPQHF.